This T cell receptor (beta chain) was retrieved from a study of blood T cell repertoires in COVID-19. Study context: The origin of the acute and convalescent COVID-19 samples was the United States, Italy and Spain.

CDR3 length equals 15 residues. The germline gives CDR1 LGHDT, CDR2 YNNKEL (reference sequence). V shed 1 base, J shed 3 bases, and the junction held 4 bases outside the gene matches. Assay used: immunoSEQ multiplex PCR; TCRdb lists only in-frame clones, some missing. This table has fewer than 70,000 clones, around 90% appearing once. The TCR sequence derives from a human donor in a cohort sampled during active COVID-19. The rearrangement links TRBV3-1 (or the pseudogene TRBV3-2) to TRBJ2-7, with TRBD2 matching 9 bases. Input material: peripheral blood. This chain's CDR3 is CASSQASGGFYEQYF. DNA for the CDR3: TGTGCCAGCAGCCAAGCCAGCGGGGGGTTCTACGAGCAGTACTTC.